The rows below give T cell receptor beta chains drawn from one sample of a study of tumor-infiltrating lymphocytes in primary liver carcinoma. MiXCR, run by TCRdb on the multiplex PCR reads, gives a single entry per CDR3 protein. The repertoire holds 50,000 or so distinct CDR3 sequences, roughly 80% seen once, with around 22% in the top ten. The sequenced sample consisted of liver tumor tissue from sampling region 5. Receptors originate from a man in his forties with primary liver carcinoma and hepatitis B virus infection. Both conserved end residues are part of each CDR3. D genes are given only for firm matches. Not all rows give a size; the values are once, few, many and, for expanded clones, a class.

V,D,size,J,DNA,CDR3
TRBV5-1,TRBD2,-,TRBJ2-5,TGCGTCAGCAGCTTGGCAGGGGCTAGCGGGGCCCTACAAGAGACCCAGTACTTC,CVSSLAGASGALQETQYF
TRBV7-8,-,once,TRBJ2-4,TGTGCCAGCAGCTTAGGGATAGTGGGAGGTACTATTCAGTACTTC,CASSLGIVGGTIQYF
TRBV29-1,-,-,TRBJ1-2,TGCGGCGTCAAGTCTGGACAGTCGATCTACGGCTACACCTTC,CGVKSGQSIYGYTF
TRBV12-3/TRBV12-4,-,many,TRBJ2-5,TGTGCCAGCAGTCCCGGGACGGAAGAGACCCAGTACTTC,CASSPGTEETQYF
TRBV11-2,-,-,TRBJ2-7,TGTGTCAACAGACCCGGGGGCTACGAGCAGTACTTC,CVNRPGGYEQYF
TRBV11-2,TRBD2,few,TRBJ2-1,TGTGCCAGCAGCCCTCGAGTGACTAGCGGCTCTAGCTCCTACAAAGAGCAGTTCTTC,CASSPRVTSGSSSYKEQFF
TRBV6-6,TRBD2,-,TRBJ2-2,TGTGCCAGCAGCCGGACTAGCGGAAATGGCGGGGAGCTGTTTTTT,CASSRTSGNGGELFF
TRBV6-5,-,once,TRBJ1-5,TGTCCCAGCGGTGACAAACGAGGTCAGCCCCAGCATTTT,CPSGDKRGQPQHF
TRBV9,-,many,TRBJ2-1,TGTGCCAGCAGCGTAGAAGACGGAGGCTACAATGAGCAGTTCTTC,CASSVEDGGYNEQFF
TRBV30,-,once,TRBJ2-1,TGTGCCTGGAGGTCCAGGGCATCTTACAGTGAGCAGTTCTTC,CAWRSRASYSEQFF